This TCR beta chain was documented in a study of beta chain features in type 1 diabetes. Study-wide context: Across all samples, about 100 million sorted cells were examined.

Reverse transcribing all isolated RNA meant expressed TCRB transcripts were sequenced. Measured with immunoSEQ multiplex PCR; TCRdb has only the in-frame clones, and not every one. This repertoire shows around 260,000 clones, around 25% found once; its top ten account for about 0.011%. Every participating donor gave one draw, a heparinised blood sample averaging around 120 mL. Cells sorted by CD45RO/CCR7/CD25/CD127/CD95/CD27 comprised CD4+ naive, central memory, regulatory and stem cell-like memory cells. Regarding this clone: Its antigen remains unknown.

General observations from the study: In every one of the four CD4+ subsets, TCRB CDR3s were moderately but significantly shorter in Type 1 diabetes patients. Type 1 diabetes patients had fewer VDJ junction insertions and more deletions.

This CDR3 spans 15 amino acids. Germline-derived CDR1 and CDR2 are SGHTA and FQGNSA. With V trimmed by 5 bases and J by 0 bases, 4 bases remained unmatched. The clonotype originates from a woman aged 25 to 39 with type 1 diabetes. The sample was naive CD4+ T cells from blood. This chain uses TRBV7-2 with TRBJ2-7; 10 bases are shared with TRBD2. CDR3 in amino acids: CASSHRTSGSYEQYF. The DNA of the CDR3 is TGTGCCAGCAGCCACCGGACTAGCGGCTCCTACGAGCAGTACTTC.